The source of this T cell receptor beta chain is a study of cytomegalovirus exposure and HLA in healthy donors. Study-wide results and limits: One later analysis, an examination of the 90 to 150 validation repertoires, found that first-cohort TCR clusters tended to co-occur in them. Investigators reported about 160 TCR beta chains as tied to cytomegalovirus.

As to this clone: The antigen remains undetermined.

Some clones are missing from TCRdb's copy, which holds only in-frame ones; the method was immunoSEQ multiplex PCR. The sample lists around 95,000 clones; about 85% were seen once. The CDR3 has 16 amino acids. The V gene end was trimmed by 1 base and the J gene end by 9 bases; junction bases not matched to a gene: 9. Germline lookup yields CDR1 SQVTM and CDR2 ANQGSEA. The sample consisted of PBMCs. The genes are TRBV29-1 and TRBJ2-1; 13 bases are shared with TRBD2. The clonotype originates from a man in his late teens or twenties in good health and CMV-seropositive. The CDR3 sequence is CSVEGLAGGFGSEQFF. The CDR3 DNA is TGCAGCGTTGAAGGACTAGCGGGAGGTTTCGGCAGTGAGCAGTTCTTC.